The TCR beta chain described here comes from a study of CD8 T cells in Susac syndrome (dated by TCRdb to 2018 to 2020). Background for the entire study: Whether CD8+ T cell activation and differentiation in Susac syndrome was antigen driven was tested using repertoire sequencing.

CDR1 and CDR2 (MNHEY, SVGEGT) derive from the germline V gene. V ends up 6 bases short and J 0 bases short, with an unmatched junction base count of 5. From the cysteine up to the phenylalanine, the CDR3 has a length of 14 residues. The only DNA kept is the CDR3, 42 bases in frame from the first base. RNA was extracted using the RNeasy kit, and about 0.45 to 1 microgram was reverse transcribed with random hexamers. The immunoSEQ multiplex PCR assay, covering 54 Vbeta and 13 Jbeta segments, was used to amplify TCR beta CDR3 regions. To correct PCR amplification bias, a synthetic template baseline was used for both primer optimization and computational correction. As for how the authors treated the data: Only productive sequences were kept, with reads annotated to V, D and J genes according to IMGT and analyzed in immunoSEQ Analyzer. Clonality was calculated as one minus the Shannon entropy normalized by log2 of the number of productive unique sequences. Public and private clones were assessed among the 100 most prevalent clones of each patient and control. A clone was defined as Susac-specific if it was absent from the healthy and MS cohorts, from around 960 published viral clones and from other ImmuneACCESS disease sequences. TCRdb reanalyzed the raw reads on its own, using fastp at Q25 for trimming and MiXCR for clone calling, and kept in-frame beta chains. Under each unique CDR3 protein, matching rows form one entry showing the most common genes and DNA. TCRdb's processing, not the authors', yielded these V and J calls. This sample has some 110,000 distinct CDR3 sequences in its table, and 90% to 95% of those were observed once. The leading ten clones occupy 0.085% to 0.095% of the sample.

Broad study findings and their caveats: The number of individuals in the TCR sequencing and HLA analysis was acknowledged as relatively small.

Peripheral blood CD8+ and CD4+ T cells from healthy donors, Susac syndrome patients and multiple sclerosis patients were profiled by high-throughput TCR beta sequencing. Multiple sclerosis controls were treatment-naive patients with stable or active relapsing-remitting disease fulfilling revised McDonald criteria. CD8+ TEMRA cells were enriched by FACS, while bulk CD8+ and CD4+ T cells were purified by magnetic negative isolation. Blood was collected in EDTA tubes and processed within 24 hours, with PBMCs isolated through density gradient centrifugation. PBMCs intended for TCR sequencing were cryopreserved in liquid nitrogen and were subsequently thawed in a 37 degrees C water bath. A purity of at least 90% was achieved for sorted or isolated CD4+, CD8+ and CD8+ TEMRA cells. As concerns this clonotype: The specificity of this receptor is unknown. No much larger clone exists at a distance of one base, and base qualities are not known.

The sequencing sample was made of CD4+ T cells from PBMCs. The sequence derives from a human donor with multiple sclerosis. The chain employs TRBV6-2 or TRBV6-3 and TRBJ2-7; TRBD1 lines up with 7 middle nucleotides. The nucleotide sequence reads TGTGCCAGCAGACTACAGGGGAGCTCCTACGAGCAGTACTTC. This codes for CASRLQGSSYEQYF.